The 13 T cell receptor beta chains given below trace back to one sample, sequenced in a study of a mutant IDH1 vaccine in newly diagnosed glioma. Time point specified: week 35, safety follow-up. Topical imiquimod accompanied each vaccine dose, which consisted of 300 ug of mutant IDH1 20-mer peptide. Generated by immunoSEQ multiplex PCR, the TCRdb table keeps only in-frame clones and is missing some. This repertoire shows tens of thousands of clones, around 74% found once; its top ten account for over 4%. Antigen specificity for these receptors is unknown. The sequences come from PBMCs, collected from a glioma patient whose treatment included an IDH1 peptide vaccine. These receptors came from a man in his forties or fifties with glioma.

J is TRBJ1-1 and V is TRBV10-1; D is possibly TRBD1 (5 bases). Germline V lookup: CDR1 WNHNN, CDR2 SYGVQD (reference sequence). There are 13 residues in the CDR3. The V end lost 3 bases, the J end lost 4 bases, and 9 bases lay between the germline ends. DNA for the CDR3: TGCGCCAGCAGTGATTTGGGGACCACTGAAGCTTTCTTT. Amino acids: CASSDLGTTEAFF.

This chain joins TRBV4-1 and TRBJ2-1, with D unclear. The CDR3 covers 15 residues. Germline CDR1 is MGHRA and CDR2 is YSYEKL. The ends were cut back, 1 base at V and 7 bases at J, with 14 bases in the middle. CDR3 sequence (DNA): TGCGCCAGCAGCCAAGGGGCGGCCCTGGGGAATGAGCAGTTCTTC. Translation: CASSQGAALGNEQFF.

Within the sample, this clone is medium-sized. The rearrangement links TRBV30 to TRBJ1-1, with D possibly matching TRBD1 (6 bases). Germline CDR1 GTSNPN, CDR2 SVGIG (reference sequence). CDR3 length equals 13 residues. DNA for the CDR3: TGTGCTGCCGAGGGGGATATCAACACTGAAGCTTTCTTT. Its translation is CAAEGDINTEAFF.

This chain connects TRBV9 to TRBJ2-2; D ambiguous. Trimming cost V 3 bases and J 3 bases, with 12 bases left between them. The CDR3 runs 15 residues. Per germline, CDR1 SGDLS and CDR2 YYNGEE. CDR3 nucleotides: TGTGCCAGCAGCGCCCTGGGTTCTTACACCGGGGAGCTGTTTTTT. It codes for CASSALGSYTGELFF.

In DNA, the CDR3 is TGTGCCAGTAGTATAGGAATCACTGAAGCTTTCTTT. The encoded protein is CASSIGITEAFF. This sequence joins TRBV19 and TRBJ1-1, with D uncertain. The V gene lost 1 base and the J gene lost 4 bases, with 4 bases spanning the gap. The germline gives CDR1 LNHDA, CDR2 SQIVND (reference sequence). The CDR3 runs to 12 residues.

This chain uses TRBV19 with TRBJ1-1, with no clear D. This CDR3 has 15 residues. V shed 2 bases and J shed 4 bases, with 14 bases lying between them. CDR1 and CDR2 (germline): LNHDA, SQIVND (reference sequence). This CDR3 is CASSIRTKRATEAFF. CDR3 DNA sequence: TGTGCCAGTAGTATAAGGACTAAACGGGCCACTGAAGCTTTCTTT.

The chain joins TRBV7-9 to TRBJ1-1; 7 nucleotides line up with TRBD1. Germline V lookup: CDR1 SEHNR, CDR2 FQNEAQ (reference sequence). V trimming: 7 bases; J trimming: 6 bases; junction bases outside the gene matches: 11. The CDR3 has 14 residues. The CDR3, as DNA: TGTGCCAGCAACCCCTTTACAGGGGCCCCTGAAGCTTTCTTT. This encodes CASNPFTGAPEAFF.

The gene calls are TRBV7-2 and TRBJ1-2; 10 bases match TRBD1. Looked up from germline, CDR1 is SGHTA and CDR2 is FQGNSA. Trimming cost V 0 bases and J 3 bases; bases outside gene matches: 7. The CDR3 spans 17 residues. CDR3 DNA sequence: TGTGCCAGCAGCTTAGCGGAGGACAGGGGGTCCTACTATGGCTACACCTTC. It encodes CASSLAEDRGSYYGYTF.

The chain joins TRBV19 to TRBJ1-1, with D tentatively TRBD1 (6 bases). The CDR3 length is 15 residues. Germline CDR1 is LNHDA and CDR2 is SQIVND (reference sequence). V gave up 5 bases and J gave up 0 bases, with 13 bases separating them. CDR3 coding DNA: TGTGCCAGTAGTCGGCAGGGACAAATGAACACTGAAGCTTTCTTT. This gives the protein CASSRQGQMNTEAFF.

J is TRBJ2-5 and V is TRBV28; D possibly corresponds to TRBD1 (5 bases). Germline assignment: CDR1 MDHEN and CDR2 SYDVKM. The CDR3 contains 14 residues. V shed 5 bases and J shed 2 bases, with 12 bases lying between them. The CDR3 region is CASSGQTPQETQYF. For the CDR3, the DNA is TGTGCCAGCAGTGGACAAACACCTCAAGAGACCCAGTACTTC.

As for this clone: One end of the junction varies from germline; a read error may be responsible. This chain joins TRBV7-7 and TRBJ2-2; unclear D gene. This CDR3 comprises 13 residues. CDR1 and CDR2 (germline): SSHAT, FNYEAQ (reference sequence). CDR3 amino acids: CASSPGPTGELFF. For the CDR3, the DNA is TGTGCTAGCAGCCCTGGTCCAACCGGGGAGCTGTTTTTT.

This chain connects TRBV9 to TRBJ2-2, with D unclear. V was pared by 3 bases and J by 0 bases, with 15 bases between. Germline V CDR1 and CDR2: SGDLS, YYNGEE. The CDR3 runs to 17 residues. CDR3 amino acids: CASSAPYRDPNTGELFF. The CDR3 DNA sequence: TGTGCCAGCAGCGCCCCCTATAGGGATCCGAACACCGGGGAGCTGTTTTTT. The whole variable domain, filled in from reference TRBV9 and TRBJ2-2, reads DSGVTQTPKHLITATGQRVTLRCSPRSGDLSVYWYQQSLDQGLQFLIQYYNGEERAKGNILERFSAQQFPDLHSELNLSSLELGDSALYFCASSAPYRDPNTGELFFGEGSRLTVL.

The chain recombines TRBV7-8 with TRBJ1-1, with D hard to call. V was cut by 7 bases and J by 2 bases, with 17 bases left in between. Germline assignment: CDR1 SGHVS and CDR2 FQNEAQ. The CDR3 sequence is 15 residues long. CDR3 DNA sequence: TGTGCCAGCAATTATCGGTTCCACCCCAACACTGAAGCTTTCTTT. Encoded protein: CASNYRFHPNTEAFF.